The clone carrying this TCR beta chain was seen only once. This entry comes from a study of cytomegalovirus exposure and HLA in healthy donors. The germline V and J ends were trimmed by 6 bases and 5 bases, with 19 bases remaining between them. The CDR3 extends over 15 amino acids. The germline V gene encodes CDR1 KGHSH and CDR2 LQKENI. The PCR contained 60 Vbeta and 13 Jbeta primers. The protocol was immunoSEQ multiplex PCR, while the TCRdb copy is restricted to in-frame clones and leaves out a portion. The table includes about 89,000 clones, over 60% detected once. This sequence was found in a man aged 25-45 years in good health and CMV-seronegative. V usage is TRBV18 and J usage is TRBJ1-1; maybe TRBD1 (6 bases). Sequencing used PBMCs. The CDR3 reads CASSSRAGEGTEAFF. The CDR3 bases are TGTGCCAGCTCTTCGAGAGCAGGGGAGGGAACTGAAGCTTTCTTT.